One and the same sample provided the 30 T cell receptor beta chains below, sequenced in a study of cytomegalovirus exposure and HLA in healthy donors. PCR primers comprised 60 Vbeta and 13 Jbeta primers. Data came from immunoSEQ multiplex PCR; TCRdb stores just in-frame clones and leaves some out. The table shows 150,000 or so clones, with about 84% occurring only once. Sequencing input: PBMCs. These receptors were obtained from a middle-aged woman in good health and CMV-seropositive.

The chain recombines TRBV6-4 with TRBJ2-5; TRBD2 agrees at 13 bases. Trimming cost V 8 bases and J 2 bases; bases outside gene matches: 11. Germline CDR1 MRHNA, CDR2 SNTAGT. This CDR3 region has 17 residues. The CDR3 bases are TGTGCCAGCTCCTGGGGGGGACTAGCGGGGCGGCAAGAGACCCAGTACTTC. Translated: CASSWGGLAGRQETQYF.

The CDR3 loop reads CASSFAGSSTGELFF. For the CDR3, the DNA is TGTGCCAGCAGTTTTGCAGGATCCAGCACCGGGGAGCTGTTTTTT. The chain links TRBV27 to TRBJ2-2; D unresolved. CDR3 length: 15 amino acids. The V and J ends lost 3 bases and 4 bases respectively, with 12 bases between them. CDR1 is MNHEY and CDR2 is SMNVEV in the germline V gene (reference sequence).

The V call is TRBV19, the J call TRBJ2-3; tentative D call: TRBD1 (7 bases). V gave up 3 bases and J gave up 0 bases, with 10 bases separating them. Germline CDR1 is LNHDA and CDR2 is SQIVND (reference sequence). The CDR3 sequence is 15 residues long. The CDR3, as DNA: TGTGCCAGTAGTATGTCAGGGGGGAGCACAGATACGCAGTATTTT. The encoded protein is CASSMSGGSTDTQYF. Full variable domain (missing parts from reference TRBV19 and TRBJ2-3): DGGITQSPKYLFRKEGQNVTLSCEQNLNHDAMYWYRQDPGQGLRLIYYSQIVNDFQKGDIAEGYSVSREKKESFPLTVTSAQKNPTAFYLCASSMSGGSTDTQYFGPGTRLTVL.

This chain connects TRBV29-1 to TRBJ2-2; D gene unclear. This CDR3 has 15 amino acids. V lost 3 bases and J lost 4, with 15 bases in between. The germline CDR1 and CDR2 sequences are SQVTM and ANQGSEA. CDR3 loop: CSVDRPSLSTGELFF. As DNA, the CDR3 is TGCAGCGTTGACCGGCCTAGTTTGAGCACCGGGGAGCTGTTTTTT.

The chain is built from TRBV19 and TRBJ1-4, with TRBD1 as a possible D gene (5 bases). This CDR3 contains 12 residues. The V end was cut by 5 bases, the J end by 12 bases, with 13 bases between. Germline-derived CDR1 and CDR2 are LNHDA and SQIVND (reference sequence). For the CDR3, the DNA is TGTGCCAGTAGTGAGGAGCTAGGGGAACTGTTTTTT. Translated: CASSEELGELFF.

The V and J genes are TRBV5-1 and TRBJ2-7; TRBD1 matches at 7 bases. In germline, CDR1 is SGHRS, CDR2 YFSETQ. Trimming cost V 4 bases and J 0 bases; bases outside gene matches: 1. This CDR3 is 13 amino acids long. For the CDR3, the DNA is TGCGCCAGCAGCGAGGGGGCCTCCTACGAGCAGTACTTC. Residues: CASSEGASYEQYF.

Only a few counts were recorded for this clone. This chain connects TRBV7-3 to TRBJ1-4, with D unresolved. V lost 8 bases and J lost 2, with 12 bases in between. Per the germline V gene, CDR1 is SGHTA and CDR2 is FQGTGA. CDR3 size: 14 residues. The CDR3 sequence is CASRTRGTNEKLFF. The CDR3 bases are TGTGCCAGCCGGACTCGGGGTACTAATGAAAAACTGTTTTTT.

The DNA of the CDR3 is TGTGCCAGCAGTTACGGATCGCCGGGACACAACTACGAGCAGTACTTC. This codes for CASSYGSPGHNYEQYF. This chain links TRBV27 with TRBJ2-7; possibly TRBD1 for D (6 bases). The CDR3 length is 16 residues. Trimming cost V 4 bases and J 3 bases, with 19 bases left between them. Germline CDR1 MNHEY, CDR2 SMNVEV (reference sequence).

The rearrangement uses TRBV30 and TRBJ2-7; 10 nucleotides match TRBD1. V shed 2 bases and J 7 bases; nucleotides not matched to a gene: 8. The CDR3 runs 14 residues. From germline, CDR1 is GTSNPN and CDR2 SVGIG (reference sequence). The CDR3, as DNA: TGTGCCTGGAGTCGGGACAGGGGATCGCTTGAGCAGTACTTC. It is translated as CAWSRDRGSLEQYF.

This clone was counted once. The chain employs TRBV19 and TRBJ1-3; the match to TRBD1 covers 9 bases. The CDR3 is made up of 16 amino acids. CDR1 LNHDA and CDR2 SQIVND come from the germline V gene (reference sequence). The junction had 5 bases not matched to a gene; V was cut back by 5 bases and J by 0 bases. The CDR3 reads CASSPTGQGSGNTIYF. The CDR3 DNA sequence: TGTGCCAGTAGTCCGACGGGACAGGGCTCTGGAAACACCATATATTTT.

V is TRBV30 and J is TRBJ1-2; the D is unclear. The V gene lost 3 bases and the J gene lost 6 bases, with 8 bases spanning the gap. Looked up from germline, CDR1 is GTSNPN and CDR2 is SVGIG (reference sequence). There are 11 residues in the CDR3. The CDR3 bases are TGTGCCTGGAGACAGTTCCATGGCTACACCTTC. This sequence encodes CAWRQFHGYTF.

V and J are TRBV7-8 and TRBJ2-7; D is ambiguous. The CDR3 totals 14 residues. V was trimmed by 0 bases and J by 4 bases, leaving 10 bases between them. Germline V gene data show CDR1 as SGHVS and CDR2 as FQNEAQ. The CDR3 loop reads CASSLAGPDYEQYF. As DNA, the CDR3 is TGTGCCAGCAGCTTAGCGGGCCCGGATTACGAGCAGTACTTC.

V usage is TRBV4-2 and J usage is TRBJ1-1; 7 positions match TRBD1. V lost 0 bases to trimming and J lost 1 base; unmatched junction nucleotides: 2. The CDR3 spans 15 residues. Per the germline V gene, CDR1 is LGHNA and CDR2 is YNFKEQ. The CDR3, as DNA: TGTGCCAGCAGCCAAGAACAGGGGAGGAACACTGAAGCTTTCTTT. It is translated as CASSQEQGRNTEAFF.

The rearrangement joins TRBV13 to TRBJ1-1, with D unclear. Germline assignment: CDR1 PRHDT and CDR2 FYEKMQ (reference sequence). Trimming stripped 5 bases from V and 10 bases from J, with 14 bases between. This CDR3 has 12 residues. The CDR3 region is CASSPSRAAAFF. DNA of the CDR3: TGTGCCAGCAGCCCCTCGAGAGCGGCAGCTTTCTTT.

The rearrangement joins TRBV6-4 to TRBJ1-2; 7 nucleotides agree with TRBD1. Germline loops: CDR1 MRHNA, CDR2 SNTAGT. This CDR3 spans 14 amino acids. V was clipped by 6 bases and J by 7 bases; unmatched bases: 11. DNA of the CDR3: TGTGCCAGCAGACGCAACAGGGGAGCGAGTGGCTACACCTTC. Its protein product is CASRRNRGASGYTF.

About this clone itself: The junction does not match germline at one end; this may be a read error. This rearrangement joins TRBV10-1 to TRBJ2-2; unclear D gene. In germline, CDR1 is WNHNN, CDR2 SYGVQD (reference sequence). This CDR3 spans 14 amino acids. This CDR3 reads CASRSDPNTGELFF. CDR3 nucleotides: TGCGCGAGCAGAAGCGACCCGAACACCGGGGAGCTGTTTTTT.

The chain is built from TRBV5-1 and TRBJ2-1, with 9 bases fitting TRBD2. In germline, CDR1 is SGHRS, CDR2 YFSETQ. Trimming took 1 base from V and 4 from J; bases not matched to a gene: 6. This CDR3 contains 16 residues. CDR3 coding DNA: TGCGCCAGCAGCTTGCTTAGCGGGAGCTTTTACAATGAGCAGTTCTTC. This codes for CASSLLSGSFYNEQFF.

The chain couples TRBV30 to TRBJ2-2; 7 nucleotides agree with TRBD1. This CDR3 contains 17 residues. Trimming took 3 bases from V and 3 from J; bases not matched to a gene: 13. Germline loops: CDR1 GTSNPN, CDR2 SVGIG (reference sequence). CDR3 sequence: CAWRGKGGASYTGELFF. For the CDR3, the DNA is TGTGCCTGGAGAGGCAAAGGGGGCGCTTCTTACACCGGGGAGCTGTTTTTT.

The chain joins TRBV5-1 to TRBJ2-1; TRBD2 matches 8 bases. V was pared by 0 bases and J by 9 bases, with 5 bases of the junction left unmatched. The CDR3 length is 14 residues. The germline gives CDR1 SGHRS, CDR2 YFSETQ. CDR3 bases: TGCGCCAGCAGCTTGGATCTAGCGGGCCCTGAGCAGTTCTTC. Its protein is CASSLDLAGPEQFF.

The chain is built from TRBV11-2 and TRBJ2-3; D might be TRBD2 (6 bases). The length of the CDR3 is 15 residues. Trimming stripped 5 bases from V and 0 bases from J, with 12 bases between. Germline CDR1 is SGHAT and CDR2 is FQNNGV. CDR3 amino acids: CASSPGGSSTDTQYF. In nucleotides, the CDR3 is TGTGCCAGCAGCCCCGGGGGTAGTAGCACAGATACGCAGTATTTT.

The sample holds a few counts of this clone. The chain couples TRBV7-3 to TRBJ2-7; 8 bases line up with TRBD2. The CDR3 is 16 amino acids. The ends lost 5 bases at V and 5 bases at J; junction bases unmatched: 14. Germline V CDR1 and CDR2: SGHTA, FQGTGA. This CDR3 reads CASSLGIGTSGHEQYF. In DNA form, the CDR3 reads TGTGCCAGCAGCCTGGGAATAGGGACTAGTGGTCACGAGCAGTACTTC.

The chain joins TRBV5-1 to TRBJ1-5; D is unresolved. In germline, CDR1 is SGHRS, CDR2 YFSETQ. The CDR3 loop spans 14 amino acids. V gave up 7 bases and J gave up 2 bases, with 13 bases separating them. CDR3 bases: TGCGCCAGCTGGAGGCTGAATGGCAATCAGCCCCAGCATTTT. Translating it yields CASWRLNGNQPQHF.

The chain joins TRBV6-5 to TRBJ1-5, with 9 positions matching TRBD1. Trimming removed 6 bases from V and 5 bases from J; junction bases left unmatched: 8. The CDR3 covers 15 residues. Germline values: CDR1 MNHEY, CDR2 SVGAGI. CDR3 nucleotide sequence: TGTGCCAGCAGAAATACAGGGGGCTCCTATCAGCCCCAGCATTTT. Translating it yields CASRNTGGSYQPQHF.

This rearrangement joins TRBV6-1 to TRBJ1-5; D possibly corresponds to TRBD1 (5 bases). This CDR3 has 17 amino acids. The germline V and J ends were trimmed by 0 bases and 4 bases, with 16 bases remaining between them. CDR1 and CDR2 (germline): MNHNS, SASEGT. CDR3 protein: CASSEALYAGGNQPQHF. CDR3 bases: TGTGCCAGCAGTGAAGCGCTTTATGCGGGGGGAAATCAGCCCCAGCATTTT.

The chain uses TRBV19 and TRBJ2-3; 8 positions agree with TRBD2. The CDR3 has 15 amino acids. CDR1 is LNHDA and CDR2 is SQIVND in the germline V gene (reference sequence). V was clipped by 5 bases and J by 2 bases; unmatched bases: 6. CDR3 residues: CASSGSLADTDTQYF. CDR3 coding DNA: TGTGCCAGTAGTGGGTCACTAGCGGACACAGATACGCAGTATTTT.

This chain joins TRBV28 and TRBJ2-7; D is possibly TRBD2 (5 bases). The CDR3 is 15 amino acids. V gave up 6 bases and J gave up 1 base, with 16 bases separating them. Germline values: CDR1 MDHEN, CDR2 SYDVKM. The CDR3 nucleotides are TGTGCCAGCAGCCTTGGAGCGGTGACTTCCTACGAGCAGTACTTC. Amino acids: CASSLGAVTSYEQYF.

The chain joins TRBV2 to TRBJ1-2; TRBD1 aligns across 7 bases. This CDR3 has 14 residues. CDR1 SNHLY and CDR2 FYNNEI come from the germline V gene. The V and J ends lost 4 bases and 4 bases, in that order; junction bases with no gene match: 6. CDR3 bases: TGTGCCAGCAGTGCCACAGGGGTCGGCTATGGCTACACCTTC. It yields the protein CASSATGVGYGYTF.

The chain links TRBV19 to TRBJ1-4, with TRBD1 matching over 7 bases. This CDR3 contains 15 residues. Germline assignment: CDR1 LNHDA and CDR2 SQIVND (reference sequence). The V segment lost 5 bases and the J segment 5 bases; nucleotides outside the gene matches: 8. The CDR3 coding sequence is TGTGCCAGTAGTCGCCGACAGGGACCCAATGAAAAACTGTTTTTT. Its protein is CASSRRQGPNEKLFF.

The chain combines TRBV5-1 with TRBJ1-1; 10 bases agree with TRBD1. With 4 bases clipped from V and 4 bases from J, the junction kept 10 bases outside the gene matches. Germline assignment: CDR1 SGHRS and CDR2 YFSETQ. The CDR3 consists of 16 residues. This chain's CDR3 is CASSTGQGRGGTEAFF. DNA of the CDR3: TGCGCCAGCAGCACGGGACAGGGGCGGGGAGGCACTGAAGCTTTCTTT.

This clone appeared a single time. Other DNA sequences of this sample code for an identical CDR3. The chain is built from TRBV5-1 and TRBJ2-5, with D possibly TRBD2 on 6 matching bases. V was trimmed by 2 bases and J by 3 bases, leaving 8 bases between them. CDR1 is SGHRS and CDR2 is YFSETQ in the germline V gene. The CDR3 sequence is 13 residues long. CDR3 DNA sequence: TGCGCCAGCAGCTTAGTAGCGGAAGAGACCCAGTACTTC. It translates to CASSLVAEETQYF.